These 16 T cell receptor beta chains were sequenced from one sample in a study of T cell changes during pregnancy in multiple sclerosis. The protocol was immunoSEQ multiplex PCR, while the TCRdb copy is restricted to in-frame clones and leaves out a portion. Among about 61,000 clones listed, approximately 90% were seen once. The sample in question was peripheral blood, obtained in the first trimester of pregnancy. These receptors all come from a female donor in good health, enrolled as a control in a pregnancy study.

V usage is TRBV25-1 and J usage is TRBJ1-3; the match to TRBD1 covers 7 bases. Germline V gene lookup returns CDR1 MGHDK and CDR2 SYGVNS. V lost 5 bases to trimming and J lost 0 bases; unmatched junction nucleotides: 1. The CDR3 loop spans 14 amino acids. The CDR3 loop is CASSPGGSGNTIYF. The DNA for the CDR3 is TGTGCCAGCAGTCCAGGGGGCTCTGGAAACACCATATATTTT. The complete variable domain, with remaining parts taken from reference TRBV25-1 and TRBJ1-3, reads EADIYQTPRYLVIGTGKKITLECSQTMGHDKMYWYQQDPGMELHLIHYSYGVNSTEKGDLSSESTVSRIRTEHFPLTLESARPSHTSQYLCASSPGGSGNTIYFGEGSWLTVV.

CDR3 sequence: CASSLQGNEAFF. In nucleotides, the CDR3 is TGTGCCAGCAGTCTACAGGGGAATGAAGCTTTCTTT. J is TRBJ1-1 and V is TRBV27; 7 bases match TRBD1. The CDR3 runs 12 residues. Losses at the gene ends were 5 bases for V and 7 bases for J; bases not matched to a gene: 4. Germline-derived CDR1 and CDR2 are MNHEY and SMNVEV (reference sequence).

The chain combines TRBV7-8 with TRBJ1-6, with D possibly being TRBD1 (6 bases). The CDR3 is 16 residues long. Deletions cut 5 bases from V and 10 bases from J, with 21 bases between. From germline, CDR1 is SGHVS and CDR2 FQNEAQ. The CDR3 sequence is CASSPMGGGPGSPLHF. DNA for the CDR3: TGTGCCAGCAGCCCCATGGGGGGGGGCCCAGGATCACCCCTCCACTTT.

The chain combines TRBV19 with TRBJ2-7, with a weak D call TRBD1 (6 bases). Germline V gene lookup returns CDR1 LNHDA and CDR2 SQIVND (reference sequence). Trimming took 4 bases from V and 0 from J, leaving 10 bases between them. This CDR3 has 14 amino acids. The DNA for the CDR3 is TGTGCCAGTAGTACGACAGGCGGCTCCTACGAGCAGTACTTC. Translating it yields CASSTTGGSYEQYF.

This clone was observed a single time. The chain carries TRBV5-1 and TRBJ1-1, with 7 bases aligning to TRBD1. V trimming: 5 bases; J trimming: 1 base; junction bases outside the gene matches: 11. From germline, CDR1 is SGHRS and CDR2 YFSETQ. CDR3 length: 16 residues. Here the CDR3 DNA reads TGCGCCAGCAGGTGGGACAGCCTAATCCGGAACACTGAAGCTTTCTTT. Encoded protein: CASRWDSLIRNTEAFF.

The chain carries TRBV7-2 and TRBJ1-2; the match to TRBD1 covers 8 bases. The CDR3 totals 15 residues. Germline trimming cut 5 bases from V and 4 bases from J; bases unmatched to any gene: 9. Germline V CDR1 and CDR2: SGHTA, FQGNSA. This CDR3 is CASSPQGQEAYGYTF. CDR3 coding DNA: TGTGCCAGCAGCCCTCAGGGACAGGAAGCCTATGGCTACACCTTC.

DNA of the CDR3: TGCGCCAGCAGCTCGCCGATCGAGGTTTCCACTGAAGCTTTCTTT. Its translation: CASSSPIEVSTEAFF. This chain joins TRBV5-1 and TRBJ1-1; D gene ambiguous. There are 15 residues in the CDR3. Germline lookup yields CDR1 SGHRS and CDR2 YFSETQ. The germline V and J ends were trimmed by 3 bases and 4 bases, with 16 bases remaining between them.

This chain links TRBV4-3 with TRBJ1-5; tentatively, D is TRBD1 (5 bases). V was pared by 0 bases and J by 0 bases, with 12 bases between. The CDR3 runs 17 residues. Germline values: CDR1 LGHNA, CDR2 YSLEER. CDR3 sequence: CASSQEAGYYSNQPQHF. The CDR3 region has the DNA TGCGCCAGCAGCCAAGAGGCAGGGTATTATAGCAATCAGCCCCAGCATTTT.

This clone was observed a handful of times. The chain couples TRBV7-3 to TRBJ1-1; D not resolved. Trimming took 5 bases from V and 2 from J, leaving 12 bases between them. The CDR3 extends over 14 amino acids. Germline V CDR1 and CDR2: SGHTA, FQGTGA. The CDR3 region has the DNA TGTGCCAGCAGCCCAGTAGGCGGAAACACTGAAGCTTTCTTT. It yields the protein CASSPVGGNTEAFF.

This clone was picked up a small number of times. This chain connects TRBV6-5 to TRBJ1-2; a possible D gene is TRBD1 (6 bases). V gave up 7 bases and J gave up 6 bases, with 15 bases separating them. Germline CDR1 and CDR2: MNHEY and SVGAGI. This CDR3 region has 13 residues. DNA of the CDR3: TGTGCCAGCACTTCCCAGGGGTTGGATGGCTACACCTTC. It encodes CASTSQGLDGYTF.

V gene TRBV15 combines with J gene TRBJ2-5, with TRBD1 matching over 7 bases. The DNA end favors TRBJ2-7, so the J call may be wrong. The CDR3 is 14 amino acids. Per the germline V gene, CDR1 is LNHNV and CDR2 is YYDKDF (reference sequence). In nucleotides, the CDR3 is TGTGCCACCAGCAGAGTACAGGGGACGCGCGAGCAGTACTTC. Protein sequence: CATSRVQGTREQYF.

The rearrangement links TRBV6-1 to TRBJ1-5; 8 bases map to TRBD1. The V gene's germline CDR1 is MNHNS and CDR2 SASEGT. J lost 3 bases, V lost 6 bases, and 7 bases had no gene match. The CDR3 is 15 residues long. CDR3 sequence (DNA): TGTGCCAGCAGGATCAGGGGGCCCTCCAATCAGCCCCAGCATTTT. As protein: CASRIRGPSNQPQHF.

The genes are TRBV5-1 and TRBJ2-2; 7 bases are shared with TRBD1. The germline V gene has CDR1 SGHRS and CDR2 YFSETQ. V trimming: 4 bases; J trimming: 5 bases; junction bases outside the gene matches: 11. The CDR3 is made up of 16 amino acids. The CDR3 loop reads CASSSTGATRTGELFF. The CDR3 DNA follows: TGCGCCAGCAGCAGTACAGGGGCTACGAGGACCGGGGAGCTGTTTTTT. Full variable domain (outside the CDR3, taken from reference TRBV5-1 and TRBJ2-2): KAGVTQTPRYLIKTRGQQVTLSCSPISGHRSVSWYQQTPGQGLQFLFEYFSETQRNKGNFPGRFSGRQFSNSRSEMNVSTLELGDSALYLCASSSTGATRTGELFFGEGSRLTVL.

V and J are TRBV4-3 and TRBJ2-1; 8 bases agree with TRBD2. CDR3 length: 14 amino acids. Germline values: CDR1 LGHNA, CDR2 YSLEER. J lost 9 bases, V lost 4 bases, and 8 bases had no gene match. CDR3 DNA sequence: TGCGCCAGCAGCCGGGTGACTAGCGCCGGTGAGCAGTTCTTC. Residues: CASSRVTSAGEQFF.

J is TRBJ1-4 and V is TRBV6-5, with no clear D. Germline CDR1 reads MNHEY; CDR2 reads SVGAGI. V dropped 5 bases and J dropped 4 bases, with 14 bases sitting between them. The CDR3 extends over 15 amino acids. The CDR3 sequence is CASSTYSDGNEKLFF. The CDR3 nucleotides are TGTGCCAGCAGTACCTACAGTGACGGTAATGAAAAACTGTTTTTT.

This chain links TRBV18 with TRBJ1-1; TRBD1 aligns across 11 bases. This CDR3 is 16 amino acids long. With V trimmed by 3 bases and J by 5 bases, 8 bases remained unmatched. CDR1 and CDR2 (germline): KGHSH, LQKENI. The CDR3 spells CASSPEGQGELTEAFF. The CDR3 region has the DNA TGTGCCAGCTCACCTGAGGGACAGGGGGAACTTACTGAAGCTTTCTTT.